A single T cell receptor (beta chain) is shown here with its context. Source study methods: Counts of nucleated cells, estimated from reference gene primer amplification, were obtained. Profiled with immunoSEQ multiplex PCR; TCRdb holds only in-frame clones, not every one. D and trimming were read from the DNA, whereas the V and J calls and clone size are those reported in that table. The sample has over 150,000 clones, about 90% seen once. Germline V gives CDR1 LNHDA, CDR2 SQIVND (reference sequence). The CDR3 runs 15 residues. Losses at the gene ends were 6 bases for V and 3 bases for J; bases not matched to a gene: 7. This sample is drawn from a study of blood T cell repertoires in COVID-19. As for the study in general: The study drew acute and convalescent COVID-19 samples from the United States, Italy and Spain. The cDNA or gDNA used as material had been derived from T cells, B-cell-depleted T cells, or PBMCs.

The chain combines TRBV19 with TRBJ1-5; TRBD1 matches at 8 bases. Sequenced material: peripheral blood. The TCR comes from a man between 65 and 85 years old with active or convalescent COVID-19. CDR3 nucleotides: TGTGCCAGTAGGCGACAGGGGAGAGACAATCAGCCCCAGCATTTT. Amino acids: CASRRQGRDNQPQHF.